This T cell receptor beta chain was captured in a study of T cell repertoires in cytomegalovirus infection. Whole-study findings and limits: The ex vivo response was dominated by HLA-C-restricted CMV-specific TCR beta clonotypes.

Trimming shortened V by 0 bases and J by 7 bases, and 12 bases separated the two germline ends. The CDR3 is made up of 14 amino acids. The germline V gene encodes CDR1 MNHNY and CDR2 SVGAGI (reference sequence). TCRdb re-analysed the reads in MiXCR, keeping a single row per CDR3 protein. The profile shows more than 140,000 distinct CDR3 sequences, about 6% of them singletons. A word on this clonotype: Its antigen is undetermined.

The sequenced material came from PBMCs. The chain couples TRBV6-6 to TRBJ2-5; D may correspond to TRBD1 or TRBD2 (6 bases each). This TCR was recovered from a human donor in good health (CMV status not recorded). Some clones in this sample may be carry-over from other donors' samples. In DNA, the CDR3 is TGTGCCAGCAGTTACTCGTCGGGGGCAGGGACCCAGTACTTC. Its protein product is CASSYSSGAGTQYF.